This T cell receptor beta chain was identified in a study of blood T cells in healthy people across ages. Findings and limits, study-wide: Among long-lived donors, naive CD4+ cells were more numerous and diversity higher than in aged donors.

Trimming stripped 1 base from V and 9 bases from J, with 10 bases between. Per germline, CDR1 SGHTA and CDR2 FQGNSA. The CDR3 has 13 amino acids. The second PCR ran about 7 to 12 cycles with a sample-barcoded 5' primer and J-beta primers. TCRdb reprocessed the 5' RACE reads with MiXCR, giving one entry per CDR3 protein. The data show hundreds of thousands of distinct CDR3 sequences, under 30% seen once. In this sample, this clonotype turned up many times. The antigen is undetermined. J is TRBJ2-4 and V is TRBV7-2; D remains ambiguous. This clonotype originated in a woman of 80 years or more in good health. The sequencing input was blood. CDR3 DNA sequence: TGTGCCAGCAGCTTAGGCACAGTAAGCATTCAGTACTTC. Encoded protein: CASSLGTVSIQYF.